This TCR beta chain was identified in a study of cytomegalovirus exposure and HLA in healthy donors. Study-level results: For most TCR beta V segments, an earlier analysis put the productive rate at about 87% or about 30% of the time.

The PCR ran on 60 Vbeta and 13 Jbeta primers. This table comes from immunoSEQ multiplex PCR, and its TCRdb copy is limited to in-frame clones, with some not included. Of roughly 99,000 clones in the sample, 77% are singletons; the top ten hold 4.2%. About this clone itself: Its antigen is as yet unknown.

There are 17 residues in the CDR3. V lost 2 bases, J lost 1 base, and 7 bases stayed unmatched. Germline CDR1 is KGHSH and CDR2 is LQKENI. This chain joins TRBV18 and TRBJ2-1; 8 bases fit TRBD2. Sequencing was carried out using PBMCs. This TCR was sampled from a male donor in good health and CMV-seronegative. This CDR3 is CASSPFSGSSSYNEQFF. CDR3 in DNA: TGTGCCAGCTCACCATTCAGCGGGAGCTCGTCCTACAATGAGCAGTTCTTC.